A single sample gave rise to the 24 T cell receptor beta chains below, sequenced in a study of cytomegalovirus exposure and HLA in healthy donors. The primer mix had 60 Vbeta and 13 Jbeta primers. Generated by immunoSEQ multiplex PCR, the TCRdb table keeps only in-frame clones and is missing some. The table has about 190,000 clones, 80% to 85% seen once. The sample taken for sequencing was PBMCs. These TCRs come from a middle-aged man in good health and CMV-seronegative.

CDR3 nucleotides: TGTGCCAGCAGCCGGATCTGGGACAGCCTCACCGGGGAGCTGTTTTTT. Amino acid sequence: CASSRIWDSLTGELFF. This chain joins TRBV12-1 and TRBJ2-2; TRBD1 reflects the table's D call only, with no check against the DNA. TRBV12-1 is annotated as a pseudogene. The CDR3 loop spans 16 amino acids.

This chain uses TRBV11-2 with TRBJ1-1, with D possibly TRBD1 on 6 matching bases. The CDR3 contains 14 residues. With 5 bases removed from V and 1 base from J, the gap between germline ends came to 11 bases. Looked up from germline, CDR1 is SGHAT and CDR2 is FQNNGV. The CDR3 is CASSPGQRNTEAFF. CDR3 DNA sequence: TGTGCCAGCAGCCCAGGACAGAGGAACACTGAAGCTTTCTTT.

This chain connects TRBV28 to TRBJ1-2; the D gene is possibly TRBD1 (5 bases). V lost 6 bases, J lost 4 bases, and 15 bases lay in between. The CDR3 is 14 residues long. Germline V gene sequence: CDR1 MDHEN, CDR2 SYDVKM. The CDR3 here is CASSYFQGSYGYTF. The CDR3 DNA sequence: TGTGCCAGCAGCTATTTTCAGGGAAGCTATGGCTACACCTTC.

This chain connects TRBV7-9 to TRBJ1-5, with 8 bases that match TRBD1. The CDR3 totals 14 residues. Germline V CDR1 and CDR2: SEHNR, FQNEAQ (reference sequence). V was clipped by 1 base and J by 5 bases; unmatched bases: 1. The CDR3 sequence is CASSLGTGHQPQHF. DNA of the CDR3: TGTGCCAGCAGCTTAGGGACAGGGCATCAGCCCCAGCATTTT. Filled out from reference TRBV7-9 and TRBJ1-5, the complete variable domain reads DTGVSQNPRHKITKRGQNVTFRCDPISEHNRLYWYRQTLGQGPEFLTYFQNEAQLEKSRLLSDRFSAERPKGSFSTLEIQRTEQGDSAMYLCASSLGTGHQPQHFGDGTRLSIL.

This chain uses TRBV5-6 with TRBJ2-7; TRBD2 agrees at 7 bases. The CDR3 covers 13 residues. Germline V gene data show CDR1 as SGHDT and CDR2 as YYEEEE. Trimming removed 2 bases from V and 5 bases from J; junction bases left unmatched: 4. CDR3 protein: CASSLGLVHEQYF. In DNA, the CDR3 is TGTGCCAGCAGCTTAGGACTAGTCCACGAGCAGTACTTC.

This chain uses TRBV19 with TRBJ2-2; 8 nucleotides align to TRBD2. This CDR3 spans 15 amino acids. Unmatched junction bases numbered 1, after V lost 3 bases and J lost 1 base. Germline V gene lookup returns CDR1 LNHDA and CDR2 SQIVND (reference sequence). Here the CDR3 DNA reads TGTGCCAGTAGTATCGGGGGGGGGAACACCGGGGAGCTGTTTTTT. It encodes CASSIGGGNTGELFF.

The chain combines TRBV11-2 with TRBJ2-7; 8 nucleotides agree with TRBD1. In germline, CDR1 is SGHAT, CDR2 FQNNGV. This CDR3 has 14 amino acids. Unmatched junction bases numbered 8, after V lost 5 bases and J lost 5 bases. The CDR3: CASSPIRGRNEQYF. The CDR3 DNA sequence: TGTGCCAGCAGCCCGATCAGGGGGCGGAACGAGCAGTACTTC. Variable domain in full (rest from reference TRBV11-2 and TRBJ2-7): EAGVAQSPRYKIIEKRQSVAFWCNPISGHATLYWYQQILGQGPKLLIQFQNNGVVDDSQLPKDRFSAERLKGVDSTLKIQPAKLEDSAVYLCASSPIRGRNEQYFGPGTRLTVT.

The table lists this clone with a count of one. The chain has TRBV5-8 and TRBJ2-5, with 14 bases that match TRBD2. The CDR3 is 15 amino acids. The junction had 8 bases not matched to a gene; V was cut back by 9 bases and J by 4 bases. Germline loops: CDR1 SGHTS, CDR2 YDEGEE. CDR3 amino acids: CATRLAGGPGETQYF. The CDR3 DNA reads TGTGCCACACGACTAGCGGGGGGGCCGGGAGAGACCCAGTACTTC. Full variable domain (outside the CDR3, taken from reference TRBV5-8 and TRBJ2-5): EAGVTQSPTHLIKTRGQQATLRCSPISGHTSVYWYQQALGLGLQFLLWYDEGEERNRGNFPPRFSGRQFPNYSSELNVNALELEDSALYLCATRLAGGPGETQYFGPGTRLLVL.

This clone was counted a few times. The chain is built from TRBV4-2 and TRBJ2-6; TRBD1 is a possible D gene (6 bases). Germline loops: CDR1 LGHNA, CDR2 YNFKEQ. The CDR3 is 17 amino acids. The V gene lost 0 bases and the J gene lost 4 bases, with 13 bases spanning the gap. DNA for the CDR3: TGTGCCAGCAGCCAAGAACGAACAGGGACGGGGGCCAACGTCCTGACTTTC. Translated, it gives CASSQERTGTGANVLTF.

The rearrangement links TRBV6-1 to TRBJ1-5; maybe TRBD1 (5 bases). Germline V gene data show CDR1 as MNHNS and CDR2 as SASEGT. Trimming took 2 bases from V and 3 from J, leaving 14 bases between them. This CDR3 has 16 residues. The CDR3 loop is CASSEIPGTANQPQHF. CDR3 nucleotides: TGTGCCAGCAGTGAAATCCCAGGGACTGCCAATCAGCCCCAGCATTTT.

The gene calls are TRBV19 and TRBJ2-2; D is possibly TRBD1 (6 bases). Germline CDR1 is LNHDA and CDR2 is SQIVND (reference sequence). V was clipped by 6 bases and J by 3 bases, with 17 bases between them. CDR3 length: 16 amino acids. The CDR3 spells CASSIHHDRYTGELFF. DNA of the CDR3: TGTGCCAGTAGCATCCACCACGACAGGTACACCGGGGAGCTGTTTTTT.

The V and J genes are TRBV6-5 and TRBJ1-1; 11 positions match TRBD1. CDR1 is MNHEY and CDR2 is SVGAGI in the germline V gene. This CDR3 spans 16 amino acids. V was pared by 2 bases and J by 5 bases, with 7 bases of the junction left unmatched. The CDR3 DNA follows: TGTGCCAGCAGTTACCCCGGACAGGGGGCGAAAACTGAAGCTTTCTTT. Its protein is CASSYPGQGAKTEAFF.

The CDR3: CASSPGGIHSTDTQYF. Written as DNA, the CDR3 is TGTGCCAGCAGCCCCGGGGGGATCCATAGCACAGATACGCAGTATTTT. The chain employs TRBV7-9 and TRBJ2-3; 7 nucleotides agree with TRBD2. There are 16 residues in the CDR3. J lost 0 bases, V lost 5 bases, and 8 bases had no gene match. Looked up from germline, CDR1 is SEHNR and CDR2 is FQNEAQ (reference sequence). The variable domain in full, with the rest retrieved from reference TRBV7-9 and TRBJ2-3, is DTGVSQNPRHKITKRGQNVTFRCDPISEHNRLYWYRQTLGQGPEFLTYFQNEAQLEKSRLLSDRFSAERPKGSFSTLEIQRTEQGDSAMYLCASSPGGIHSTDTQYFGPGTRLTVL.

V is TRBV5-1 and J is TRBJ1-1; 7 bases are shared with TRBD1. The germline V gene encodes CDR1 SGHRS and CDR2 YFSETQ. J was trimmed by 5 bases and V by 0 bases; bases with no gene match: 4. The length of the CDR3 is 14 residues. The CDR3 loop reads CASSLVTGKTEAFF. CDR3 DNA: TGCGCCAGCAGCTTGGTGACAGGGAAGACTGAAGCTTTCTTT. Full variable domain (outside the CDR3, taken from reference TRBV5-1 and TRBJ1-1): KAGVTQTPRYLIKTRGQQVTLSCSPISGHRSVSWYQQTPGQGLQFLFEYFSETQRNKGNFPGRFSGRQFSNSRSEMNVSTLELGDSALYLCASSLVTGKTEAFFGQGTRLTVV.

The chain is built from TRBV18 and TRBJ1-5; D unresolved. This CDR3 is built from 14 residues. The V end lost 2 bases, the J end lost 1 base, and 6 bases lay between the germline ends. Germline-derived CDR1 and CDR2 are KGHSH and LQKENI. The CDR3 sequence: CASSPIQSNQPQHF. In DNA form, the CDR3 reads TGTGCCAGCTCACCAATACAAAGCAATCAGCCCCAGCATTTT. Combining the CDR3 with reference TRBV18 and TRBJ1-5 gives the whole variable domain NAGVMQNPRHLVRRRGQEARLRCSPMKGHSHVYWYRQLPEEGLKFMVYLQKENIIDESGMPKERFSAEFPKEGPSILRIQQVVRGDSAAYFCASSPIQSNQPQHFGDGTRLSIL.

The DNA of the CDR3 is TGCAGTGCTGCCAGGGGCCGGGAGCTGTTTTTT. This translates into CSAARGRELFF. V is TRBV20-1 and J is TRBJ2-2; perhaps TRBD1 as D (6 bases). The CDR3 totals 11 residues. Trimming pared 5 bases from V and 9 bases from J, leaving 10 bases between. The germline V gene has CDR1 DFQATT and CDR2 SNEGSKA (reference sequence).

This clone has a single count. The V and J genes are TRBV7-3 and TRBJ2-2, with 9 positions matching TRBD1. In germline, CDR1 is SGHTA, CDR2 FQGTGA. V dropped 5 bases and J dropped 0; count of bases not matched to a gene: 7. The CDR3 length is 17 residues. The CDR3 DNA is TGTGCCAGCAGCGCTTCCGGGACAGGGACGAACACCGGGGAGCTGTTTTTT. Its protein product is CASSASGTGTNTGELFF.

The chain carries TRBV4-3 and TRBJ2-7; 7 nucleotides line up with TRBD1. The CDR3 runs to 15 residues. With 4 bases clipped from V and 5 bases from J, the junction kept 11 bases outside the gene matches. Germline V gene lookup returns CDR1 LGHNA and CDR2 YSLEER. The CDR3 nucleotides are TGCGCCAGCAGCCTAACAGCGACAGGGCTGCACGAGCAGTACTTC. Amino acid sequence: CASSLTATGLHEQYF.

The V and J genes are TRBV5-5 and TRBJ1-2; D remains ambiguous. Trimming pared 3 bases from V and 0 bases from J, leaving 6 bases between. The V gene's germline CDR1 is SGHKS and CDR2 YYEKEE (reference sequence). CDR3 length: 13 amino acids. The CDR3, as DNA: TGTGCCAGCAGCTCTCCCCCTAACTATGGCTACACCTTC. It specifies CASSSPPNYGYTF.

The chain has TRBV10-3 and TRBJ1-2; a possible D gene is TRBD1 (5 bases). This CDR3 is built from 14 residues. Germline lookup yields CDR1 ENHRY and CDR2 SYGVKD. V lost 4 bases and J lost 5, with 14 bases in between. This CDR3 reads CAISGTGRGYGYTF. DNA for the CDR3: TGTGCCATCAGTGGAACTGGGAGGGGTTATGGCTACACCTTC.

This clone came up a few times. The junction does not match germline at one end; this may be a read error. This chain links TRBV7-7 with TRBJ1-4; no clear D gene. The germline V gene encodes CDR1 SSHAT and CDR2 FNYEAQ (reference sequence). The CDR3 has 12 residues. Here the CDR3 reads CASSLLCEKLFF. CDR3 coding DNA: TGTGCTAGCAGCTTACTATGTGAAAAACTGTTTTTT.

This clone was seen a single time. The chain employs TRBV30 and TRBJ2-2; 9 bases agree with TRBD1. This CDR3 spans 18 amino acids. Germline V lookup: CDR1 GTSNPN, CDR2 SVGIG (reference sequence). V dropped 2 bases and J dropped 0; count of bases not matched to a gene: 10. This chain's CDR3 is CAWSSGGQGPTNTGELFF. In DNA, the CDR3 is TGTGCCTGGAGTTCGGGAGGACAGGGGCCCACGAACACCGGGGAGCTGTTTTTT.

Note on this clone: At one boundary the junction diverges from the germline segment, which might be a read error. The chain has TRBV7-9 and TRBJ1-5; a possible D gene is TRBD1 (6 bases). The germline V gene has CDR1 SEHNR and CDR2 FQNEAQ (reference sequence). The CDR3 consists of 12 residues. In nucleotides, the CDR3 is TGTTCCAGCAGCATACAGGGATTGCCCCAGCATTTT. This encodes CSSSIQGLPQHF.

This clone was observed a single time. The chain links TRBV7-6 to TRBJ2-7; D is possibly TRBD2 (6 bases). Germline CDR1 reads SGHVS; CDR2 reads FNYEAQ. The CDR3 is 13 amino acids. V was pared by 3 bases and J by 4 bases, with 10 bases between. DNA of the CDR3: TGTGCCAGCAGCTTGGGCGGGGTTTACGAGCAGTACTTC. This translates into CASSLGGVYEQYF.